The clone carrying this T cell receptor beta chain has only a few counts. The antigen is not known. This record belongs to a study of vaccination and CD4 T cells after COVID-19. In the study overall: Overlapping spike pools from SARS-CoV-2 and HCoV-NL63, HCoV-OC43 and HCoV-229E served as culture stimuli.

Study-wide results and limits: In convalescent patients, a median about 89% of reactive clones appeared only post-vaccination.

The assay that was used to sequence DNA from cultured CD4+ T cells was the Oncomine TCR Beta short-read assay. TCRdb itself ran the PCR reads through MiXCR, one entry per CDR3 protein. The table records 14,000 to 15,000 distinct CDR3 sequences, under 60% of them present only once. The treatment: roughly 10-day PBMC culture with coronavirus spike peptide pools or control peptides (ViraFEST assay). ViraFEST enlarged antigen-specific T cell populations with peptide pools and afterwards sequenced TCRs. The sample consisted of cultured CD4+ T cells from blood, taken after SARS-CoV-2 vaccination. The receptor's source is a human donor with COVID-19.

This CDR3 is CASSLTGIGELFF. For the CDR3, the DNA is TGTGCCAGCAGCTTAACAGGGATCGGGGAGCTGTTTTTT. This rearrangement joins TRBV11-3 to TRBJ2-2; weak D call: TRBD1 (6 bases). Trimming removed 2 bases from V and 7 bases from J, with 8 bases in between. This CDR3 is 13 amino acids long. Germline lookup yields CDR1 SGHNT and CDR2 YENEEA.